These 10 T cell receptor beta chains came from one sample sequenced in a study of control samples from healthy donors and cancer patients. Assay used: immunoSEQ multiplex PCR; TCRdb lists only in-frame clones, some missing. The sample includes 150,000 to 200,000 clones, 85% to 95% of them seen just once. Sequencing used blood. The receptors were gathered from a woman between 18 and 29 years old in good health.

This clone was found once. The chain combines TRBV5-1 with TRBJ2-1; 8 nucleotides agree with TRBD2. CDR1 SGHRS and CDR2 YFSETQ come from the germline V gene. J was trimmed by 3 bases and V by 2 bases; bases with no gene match: 4. The length of the CDR3 is 15 residues. The CDR3 sequence: CASSFLAGSYNEQFF. The CDR3 region has the DNA TGCGCCAGCAGCTTTTTAGCGGGGAGCTACAATGAGCAGTTCTTC.

The chain joins TRBV14 to TRBJ2-7; 7 bases are a match to TRBD1. Germline V gives CDR1 SGHDN, CDR2 FVKESK. The CDR3 totals 15 residues. V dropped 3 bases and J dropped 4; count of bases not matched to a gene: 9. The CDR3 region has the DNA TGTGCCAGCAGCCACGTGACAGGGTATAGTTACGAGCAGTACTTC. Its translation: CASSHVTGYSYEQYF.

The V call is TRBV19, the J call TRBJ1-2, with a weak D call TRBD1 (6 bases). V lost 5 bases to trimming and J lost 5 bases, with 9 bases between them. The CDR3 consists of 12 residues. CDR1 is LNHDA, CDR2 SQIVND, per germline (reference sequence). The CDR3 sequence: CASSDQGYGYTF. CDR3 coding DNA: TGTGCCAGTAGTGACCAGGGGTATGGCTACACCTTC. Filled out from reference TRBV19 and TRBJ1-2, the complete variable domain reads DGGITQSPKYLFRKEGQNVTLSCEQNLNHDAMYWYRQDPGQGLRLIYYSQIVNDFQKGDIAEGYSVSREKKESFPLTVTSAQKNPTAFYLCASSDQGYGYTFGSGTRLTVV.

This chain links TRBV10-1 with TRBJ2-1; no clear D. V was trimmed by 2 bases and J by 6 bases, leaving 5 bases between them. Germline V lookup: CDR1 WNHNN, CDR2 SYGVQD (reference sequence). This CDR3 spans 12 amino acids. The CDR3 reads CASSEGFNEQFF. CDR3 nucleotides: TGCGCCAGCAGTGAGGGCTTCAATGAGCAGTTCTTC.

The chain joins TRBV5-6 to TRBJ2-3; no reliable D call. Germline V lookup: CDR1 SGHDT, CDR2 YYEEEE. With 1 base removed from V and 5 bases from J, the gap between germline ends came to 2 bases. CDR3 size: 11 residues. Here the CDR3 DNA reads TGTGCCAGCAGCTTGAAAGATACGCAGTATTTT. This encodes CASSLKDTQYF. The full variable domain, its missing parts supplied by reference TRBV5-6 and TRBJ2-3, is DAGVTQSPTHLIKTRGQQVTLRCSPKSGHDTVSWYQQALGQGPQFIFQYYEEEERQRGNFPDRFSGHQFPNYSSELNVNALLLGDSALYLCASSLKDTQYFGPGTRLTVL.

The chain couples TRBV5-1 to TRBJ2-4; 9 positions agree with TRBD2. J lost 6 bases, V lost 2 bases, and 0 bases had no gene match. The CDR3 consists of 13 residues. Germline V gene sequence: CDR1 SGHRS, CDR2 YFSETQ. CDR3 sequence (DNA): TGCGCCAGCAGCTTTAGCGGGGGAAACATTCAGTACTTC. Amino acids: CASSFSGGNIQYF.

This chain links TRBV28 with TRBJ1-1; D remains unclear. Germline assignment: CDR1 MDHEN and CDR2 SYDVKM. CDR3 length: 11 amino acids. V shed 3 bases and J shed 9 bases, with 8 bases lying between them. CDR3: CASSFRGKAFF. In nucleotides, the CDR3 is TGTGCCAGCAGTTTTCGGGGAAAAGCTTTCTTT.

The genes are TRBV7-9 and TRBJ1-1; no clear D. There are 15 residues in the CDR3. CDR1 is SEHNR, CDR2 FQNEAQ, per germline (reference sequence). V was trimmed by 2 bases and J by 1 base, leaving 11 bases between them. The CDR3 spells CASSLPDGGNTEAFF. CDR3 DNA sequence: TGTGCCAGCAGCTTACCGGACGGAGGGAACACTGAAGCTTTCTTT. The full variable domain, with the rest looked up from reference TRBV7-9 and TRBJ1-1, is DTGVSQNPRHKITKRGQNVTFRCDPISEHNRLYWYRQTLGQGPEFLTYFQNEAQLEKSRLLSDRFSAERPKGSFSTLEIQRTEQGDSAMYLCASSLPDGGNTEAFFGQGTRLTVV.

This chain connects TRBV19 to TRBJ2-3; maybe TRBD1 (5 bases). CDR3 length equals 14 residues. V was cut by 2 bases and J by 2 bases, with 8 bases left in between. Germline V gene sequence: CDR1 LNHDA, CDR2 SQIVND (reference sequence). CDR3 amino acids: CASSIMTATDTQYF. DNA of the CDR3: TGTGCCAGTAGTATAATGACAGCCACAGATACGCAGTATTTT.

The CDR3 sequence: CASSVTGGNEKLFF. The CDR3 region has the DNA TGTGCCAGCAGCGTGACAGGGGGTAATGAAAAACTGTTTTTT. The V and J genes are TRBV9 and TRBJ1-4, with TRBD1 identical over 9 bases. The CDR3 runs 14 residues. V was pared by 2 bases and J by 4 bases, with 0 bases of the junction left unmatched. From germline, CDR1 is SGDLS and CDR2 YYNGEE.